The entry below gives a single T cell receptor beta chain sequence along with its context. This sample stems from a study of blood T cell repertoires in COVID-19. The data were produced by immunoSEQ multiplex PCR, yet TCRdb's version contains in-frame clones alone and is incomplete. The table lists roughly 260,000 clones, 70% to 90% of them singletons, with 2% to 2.5% in the top ten. The length of the CDR3 is 14 residues. Germline loops: CDR1 LGHDT, CDR2 YNNKEL (reference sequence). Trimming removed 8 bases from V and 8 bases from J; junction bases left unmatched: 8. This sequence was found in a woman aged 45-59 years with acute or convalescent COVID-19. V is TRBV3-1 (or the pseudogene TRBV3-2) and J is TRBJ2-1; TRBD2 matches 11 bases. The sample was peripheral blood. The CDR3 DNA follows: TGTGCCAGCTCTGGACTAGCGGGTACGGATGAGCAGTTCTTC. It yields the protein CASSGLAGTDEQFF.